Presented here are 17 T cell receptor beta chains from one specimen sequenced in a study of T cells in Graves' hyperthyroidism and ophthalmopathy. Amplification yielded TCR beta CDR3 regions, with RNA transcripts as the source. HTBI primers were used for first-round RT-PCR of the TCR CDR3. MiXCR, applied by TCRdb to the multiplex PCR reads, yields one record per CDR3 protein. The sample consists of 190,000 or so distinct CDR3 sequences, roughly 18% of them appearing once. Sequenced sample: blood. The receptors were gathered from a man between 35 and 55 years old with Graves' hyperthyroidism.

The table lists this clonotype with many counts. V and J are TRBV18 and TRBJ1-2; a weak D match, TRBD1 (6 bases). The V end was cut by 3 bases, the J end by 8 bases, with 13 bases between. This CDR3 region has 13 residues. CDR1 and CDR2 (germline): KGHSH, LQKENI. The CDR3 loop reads CASSPRQVEGYTF. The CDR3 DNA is TGTGCCAGCTCACCCAGACAGGTGGAGGGCTACACCTTC.

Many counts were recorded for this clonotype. In DNA, the CDR3 is TGTGCCTGGAGTGTATTGAGACCGTGGGATCCCAATCAGCCCCAGCATTTT. Its protein product is CAWSVLRPWDPNQPQHF. The rearrangement links TRBV30 to TRBJ1-5; D gene uncertain. Germline-derived CDR1 and CDR2 are GTSNPN and SVGIG (reference sequence). V was shortened by 0 bases and J by 3 bases, with 18 bases between the two germline ends. The CDR3 loop spans 17 amino acids.

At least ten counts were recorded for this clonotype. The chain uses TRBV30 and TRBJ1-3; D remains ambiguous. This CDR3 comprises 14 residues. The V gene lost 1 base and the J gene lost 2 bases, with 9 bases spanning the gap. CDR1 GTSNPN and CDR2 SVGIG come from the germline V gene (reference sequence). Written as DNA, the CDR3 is TGTGCCTGGAGTGGGTGGACGGCTGGAAACACCATATATTTT. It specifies CAWSGWTAGNTIYF.

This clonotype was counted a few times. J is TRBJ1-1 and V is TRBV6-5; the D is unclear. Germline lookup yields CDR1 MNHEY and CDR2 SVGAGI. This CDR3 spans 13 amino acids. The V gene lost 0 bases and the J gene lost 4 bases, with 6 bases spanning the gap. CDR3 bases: TGTGCCAGCAGTTACTCTGCGGGCACTGAAGCTTTCTTT. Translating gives CASSYSAGTEAFF.

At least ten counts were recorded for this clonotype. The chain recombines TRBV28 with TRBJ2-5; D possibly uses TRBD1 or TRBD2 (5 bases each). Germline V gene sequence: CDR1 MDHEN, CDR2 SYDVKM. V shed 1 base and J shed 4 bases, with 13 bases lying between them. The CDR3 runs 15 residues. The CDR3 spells CASSLFRGRIETQYF. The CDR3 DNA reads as TGTGCCAGCAGTTTATTTCGGGGCAGGATAGAGACCCAGTACTTC.

CDR3 nucleotide sequence: TGTGCCAGCAGTACCGGGACAGGGATCTCACCCCTCCACTTT. Translation gives CASSTGTGISPLHF. V and J are TRBV5-6 and TRBJ1-6, with TRBD1 matching over 9 bases. The CDR3 is 14 amino acids. Germline V CDR1 and CDR2: SGHDT, YYEEEE. V gave up 5 bases and J gave up 10 bases; unmatched junction bases: 7.

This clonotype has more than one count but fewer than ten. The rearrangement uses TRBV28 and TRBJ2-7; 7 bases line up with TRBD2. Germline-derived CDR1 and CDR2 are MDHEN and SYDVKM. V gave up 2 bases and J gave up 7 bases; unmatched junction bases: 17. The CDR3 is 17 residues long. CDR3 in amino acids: CASSLVAPGRVGGEQYF. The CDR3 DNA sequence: TGTGCCAGCAGTTTAGTTGCCCCGGGGAGGGTCGGTGGGGAGCAGTACTTC.

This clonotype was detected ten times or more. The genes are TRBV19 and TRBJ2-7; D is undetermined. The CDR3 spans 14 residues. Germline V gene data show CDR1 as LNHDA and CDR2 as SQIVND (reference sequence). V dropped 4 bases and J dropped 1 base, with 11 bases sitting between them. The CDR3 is CASSTNMQSYEQYF. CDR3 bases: TGTGCCAGTAGTACGAATATGCAATCCTACGAGCAGTACTTC.

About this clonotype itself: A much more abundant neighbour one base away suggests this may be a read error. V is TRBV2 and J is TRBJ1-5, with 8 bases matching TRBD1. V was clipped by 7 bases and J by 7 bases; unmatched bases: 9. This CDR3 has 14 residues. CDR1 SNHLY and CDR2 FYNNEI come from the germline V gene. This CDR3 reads CASNSDREGQPQHF. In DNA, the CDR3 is TGTGCCAGCAACTCGGACAGGGAAGGCCAGCCCCAGCATTTT.

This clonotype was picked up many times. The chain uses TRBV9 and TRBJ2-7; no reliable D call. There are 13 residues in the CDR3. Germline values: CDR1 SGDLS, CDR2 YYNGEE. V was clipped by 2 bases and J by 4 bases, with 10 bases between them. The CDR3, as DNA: TGTGCCAGCAGCGTCGGCGTCCAGTACGAGCAGTACTTC. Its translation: CASSVGVQYEQYF.

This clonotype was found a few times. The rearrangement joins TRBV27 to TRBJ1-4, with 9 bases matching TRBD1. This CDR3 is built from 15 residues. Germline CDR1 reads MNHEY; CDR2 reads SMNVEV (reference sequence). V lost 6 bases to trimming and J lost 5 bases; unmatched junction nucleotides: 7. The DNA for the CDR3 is TGTGCCAGCAGGGGCGTCGGGACAGGGAATGAAAAACTGTTTTTT. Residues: CASRGVGTGNEKLFF.

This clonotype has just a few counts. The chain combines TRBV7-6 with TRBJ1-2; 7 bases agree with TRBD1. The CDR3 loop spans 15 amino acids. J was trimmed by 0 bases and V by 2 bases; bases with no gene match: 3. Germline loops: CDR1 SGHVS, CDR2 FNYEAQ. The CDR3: CASSLRQGANYGYTF. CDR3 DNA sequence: TGTGCCAGCAGCTTAAGACAGGGAGCTAACTATGGCTACACCTTC.

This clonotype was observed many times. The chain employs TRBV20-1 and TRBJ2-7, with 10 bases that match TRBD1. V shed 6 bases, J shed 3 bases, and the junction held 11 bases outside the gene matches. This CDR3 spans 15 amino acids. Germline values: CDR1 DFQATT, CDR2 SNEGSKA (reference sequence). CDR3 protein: CSARNPGQGIYEQYF. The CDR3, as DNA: TGCAGTGCGAGAAACCCGGGACAGGGGATCTACGAGCAGTACTTC.

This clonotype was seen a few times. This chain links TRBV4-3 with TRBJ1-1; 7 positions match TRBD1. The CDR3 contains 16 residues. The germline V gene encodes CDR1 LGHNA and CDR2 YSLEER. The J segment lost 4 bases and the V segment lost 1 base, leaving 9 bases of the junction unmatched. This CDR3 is CASSQAIRQGITEAFF. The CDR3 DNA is TGCGCCAGCAGCCAAGCAATCCGACAGGGCATCACTGAAGCTTTCTTT.

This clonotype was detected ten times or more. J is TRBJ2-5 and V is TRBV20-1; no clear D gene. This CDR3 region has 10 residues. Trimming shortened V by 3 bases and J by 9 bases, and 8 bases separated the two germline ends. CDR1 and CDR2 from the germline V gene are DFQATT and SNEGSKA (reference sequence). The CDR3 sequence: CSARVRAQYF. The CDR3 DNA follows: TGCAGTGCTAGGGTTCGGGCCCAGTACTTC.

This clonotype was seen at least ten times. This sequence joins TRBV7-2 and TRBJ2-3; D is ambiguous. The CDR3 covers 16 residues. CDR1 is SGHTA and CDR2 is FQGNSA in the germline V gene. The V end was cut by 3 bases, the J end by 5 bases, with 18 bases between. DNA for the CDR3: TGTGCCAGCAGCTTCGGATATCCACCACTTCGAGATACGCAGTATTTT. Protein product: CASSFGYPPLRDTQYF.

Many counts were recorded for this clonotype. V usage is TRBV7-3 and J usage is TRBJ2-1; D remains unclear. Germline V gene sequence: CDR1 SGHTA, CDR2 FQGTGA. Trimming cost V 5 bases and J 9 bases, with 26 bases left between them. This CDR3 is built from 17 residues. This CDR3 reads CASSPIAAKDEAIEQFF. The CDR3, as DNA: TGTGCCAGCAGCCCCATTGCCGCGAAGGACGAGGCCATTGAGCAGTTCTTC.